The clone carrying this TCR beta chain has more than one count but fewer than ten. This sample is drawn from a study of response to subunit inactivated influenza vaccine. This CDR3 is 15 amino acids long. V lost 1 base and J 2 bases, leaving 11 bases between the germline ends. Germline CDR1 is SGHRS and CDR2 is YFSETQ. Via MiXCR, TCRdb re-called the RT-PCR reads, giving one row per CDR3 protein. This table holds under 550,000 distinct CDR3 sequences, around 7.9% found once. The sequencing used PBMCs from blood, collected about 24 months after vaccination. The receptor was isolated from a man between 45 and 75 years old who received an inactivated influenza vaccine. V is TRBV5-1 and J is TRBJ2-3; D unresolved. CDR3 DNA: TGCGCCAGCAGCTTGCTTCAGTTTCACACAGATACGCAGTATTTT. This gives the protein CASSLLQFHTDTQYF.